This T cell receptor (beta chain) stems from a study of cytomegalovirus exposure and HLA in healthy donors. As regards this clone: Its antigen is unidentified.

PCR involved 60 Vbeta and 13 Jbeta primers. Repertoires were generated with immunoSEQ multiplex PCR, while TCRdb's copy carries only in-frame clones and drops some. The sample contains roughly 100,000 clones, around 15% of which appear only once. Study-level findings and limits: Overall, around 160 TCR beta chains were annotated as cytomegalovirus-associated.

This clonotype originated in a female donor in good health and CMV-seronegative. Sequencing was carried out using PBMCs.

Here the CDR3 reads CASTGQGPYEQYF. The DNA of the CDR3 is TGTGCCAGTACGGGACAGGGCCCCTACGAGCAGTACTTC. The chain has TRBV19 and TRBJ2-7; 9 bases line up with TRBD1. This CDR3 is 13 amino acids long. V gave up 7 bases and J gave up 2 bases; unmatched junction bases: 3. Germline CDR1 and CDR2: LNHDA and SQIVND (reference sequence). Filled out from reference TRBV19 and TRBJ2-7, the complete variable domain reads DGGITQSPKYLFRKEGQNVTLSCEQNLNHDAMYWYRQDPGQGLRLIYYSQIVNDFQKGDIAEGYSVSREKKESFPLTVTSAQKNPTAFYLCASTGQGPYEQYFGPGTRLTVT.